The 25 T cell receptor beta chains listed next were all sequenced from one sample in a study of cytomegalovirus exposure and HLA in healthy donors. The PCR had 60 Vbeta and 13 Jbeta primers. Produced via immunoSEQ multiplex PCR; TCRdb's table is partial and in-frame only. There are under 150,000 clones in the sample; more than 65% occur only once, and roughly 2.7% lies in the top ten. The sample was PBMCs. The receptors come from a man aged 45-65 years in good health and CMV-seronegative.

This chain connects TRBV10-2 to TRBJ1-2, with D perhaps matching TRBD1 (5 bases). Germline V lookup: CDR1 WSHSY, CDR2 SAAADI. Trimming cost V 4 bases and J 7 bases, with 10 bases left between them. The CDR3 runs 12 residues. In nucleotides, the CDR3 is TGCGCCAGCAGTGGCGGGGCCGCTGGCTACACCTTC. Protein sequence: CASSGGAAGYTF.

The chain has TRBV19 and TRBJ2-1, with D possibly TRBD2 on 5 matching bases. This CDR3 contains 13 residues. Trimming removed 7 bases from V and 6 bases from J, with 13 bases in between. The germline V gene has CDR1 LNHDA and CDR2 SQIVND (reference sequence). The CDR3 sequence: CASTLSGSNEQFF. In nucleotides, the CDR3 is TGTGCCAGTACCTTGTCGGGGTCCAATGAGCAGTTCTTC.

This clone has a single count. The chain couples TRBV5-4 to TRBJ1-2, with 7 nucleotides matching TRBD1. The CDR3 sequence is 14 residues long. Unmatched junction bases numbered 8, after V lost 1 base and J lost 8 bases. Germline CDR1 and CDR2: SGHNT and YYREEE (reference sequence). The CDR3 here is CASSLFGRGNGYTF. The DNA of the CDR3 is TGTGCCAGCAGCTTGTTTGGCAGGGGGAACGGCTACACCTTC.

The genes are TRBV4-3 and TRBJ1-1, with 10 bases fitting TRBD1. With V trimmed by 4 bases and J by 6 bases, 5 bases remained unmatched. CDR1 and CDR2 from the germline V gene are LGHNA and YSLEER. This CDR3 contains 14 residues. This CDR3 reads CASSPFGQGAEAFF. The CDR3 DNA reads as TGCGCCAGCAGCCCCTTTGGACAGGGGGCTGAAGCTTTCTTT.

CDR3 DNA sequence: TGTGCCAGCAGCTTAGCGGGTCTGAATGAGCAGTTCTTC. Amino acids: CASSLAGLNEQFF. This chain joins TRBV11-3 and TRBJ2-1, with no clear D. Looked up from germline, CDR1 is SGHNT and CDR2 is YENEEA. Trimming left V 1 base short and J 7 bases short, with 8 bases between. There are 13 residues in the CDR3.

This chain links TRBV5-6 with TRBJ2-7, with TRBD1 matching over 7 bases. The CDR3 runs to 13 residues. V lost 4 bases, J lost 6 bases, and 7 bases stayed unmatched. CDR1 SGHDT and CDR2 YYEEEE come from the germline V gene. CDR3: CASSQTGSLEQYF. CDR3 coding DNA: TGTGCCAGCAGCCAGACAGGGTCCCTCGAGCAGTACTTC.

With regard to this clone: Other DNA sequences of this sample code for an identical CDR3. The chain links TRBV27 to TRBJ1-5, with D tentatively TRBD1 (5 bases). V was pared by 1 base and J by 2 bases, with 15 bases between. This CDR3 is built from 17 residues. In germline, CDR1 is MNHEY, CDR2 SMNVEV (reference sequence). In nucleotides, the CDR3 is TGTGCCAGCAGTTTATATGGGGTCCAGGGTGGCAATCAGCCCCAGCATTTT. Amino acid sequence: CASSLYGVQGGNQPQHF.

The table lists this clone with a count of one. The chain is built from TRBV2 and TRBJ2-2, with 7 bases that match TRBD2. Per the germline V gene, CDR1 is SNHLY and CDR2 is FYNNEI. CDR3 size: 15 residues. V dropped 8 bases and J dropped 1; count of bases not matched to a gene: 7. The chain's CDR3 is CASVRAGWNTGELFF. CDR3 in DNA: TGTGCCAGCGTCAGAGCGGGGTGGAACACCGGGGAGCTGTTTTTT.

This clone has just a few counts. The CDR3: CASSEGTGGYGYTF. The CDR3 nucleotides read TGTGCCAGCAGTGAAGGGACAGGGGGCTATGGCTACACCTTC. The rearrangement uses TRBV6-1 and TRBJ1-2; 10 bases map to TRBD1. The length of the CDR3 is 14 residues. Germline assignment: CDR1 MNHNS and CDR2 SASEGT. J was trimmed by 4 bases and V by 1 base; bases with no gene match: 0.

The chain employs TRBV7-9 and TRBJ2-7; D is uncertain. The CDR3 spans 11 residues. CDR1 SEHNR and CDR2 FQNEAQ come from the germline V gene (reference sequence). Trimming pared 5 bases from V and 3 bases from J, leaving 5 bases between. CDR3 bases: TGTGCCAGCAGCCCAAACTACGAGCAGTACTTC. This translates into CASSPNYEQYF.

V gene TRBV5-6 combines with J gene TRBJ1-2; D remains unclear. The CDR3 spans 12 residues. The V end was cut by 2 bases, the J end by 3 bases, with 5 bases between. CDR1 SGHDT and CDR2 YYEEEE come from the germline V gene. The CDR3 DNA reads TGTGCCAGCAGCTTCGGGGACTATGGCTACACCTTC. This sequence encodes CASSFGDYGYTF. Full variable domain (missing parts from reference TRBV5-6 and TRBJ1-2): DAGVTQSPTHLIKTRGQQVTLRCSPKSGHDTVSWYQQALGQGPQFIFQYYEEEERQRGNFPDRFSGHQFPNYSSELNVNALLLGDSALYLCASSFGDYGYTFGSGTRLTVV.

The chain couples TRBV6-1 to TRBJ1-1; 8 bases agree with TRBD1. J gave up 1 base and V 0 bases, and 4 bases lay outside the gene matches. This CDR3 comprises 16 residues. In germline, CDR1 is MNHNS, CDR2 SASEGT. CDR3 in amino acids: CASSEALGQGNTEAFF. The CDR3 DNA follows: TGTGCCAGCAGTGAAGCGCTTGGACAGGGGAACACTGAAGCTTTCTTT.

V usage is TRBV19 and J usage is TRBJ1-1; 7 bases match TRBD1. V was clipped by 5 bases and J by 6 bases; unmatched bases: 6. CDR3 size: 13 residues. Germline CDR1 and CDR2: LNHDA and SQIVND (reference sequence). The CDR3 nucleotides read TGTGCCAGTAGTTCAGGGGGAGGTCCTGAAGCTTTCTTT. Its translation: CASSSGGGPEAFF.

The V call is TRBV9, the J call TRBJ2-5; D is undetermined. V was cut by 0 bases and J by 1 base, with 4 bases left in between. This CDR3 region has 13 residues. Germline CDR1 reads SGDLS; CDR2 reads YYNGEE. CDR3 residues: CASSVAIQETQYF. The CDR3 nucleotides read TGTGCCAGCAGCGTAGCAATCCAAGAGACCCAGTACTTC.

The V and J genes are TRBV13 and TRBJ1-1, with 10 nucleotides matching TRBD1. Germline CDR1 PRHDT, CDR2 FYEKMQ (reference sequence). V was clipped by 1 base and J by 2 bases; unmatched bases: 7. CDR3 length: 17 amino acids. CDR3 sequence: CASSLVDRGGVNTEAFF. In DNA form, the CDR3 reads TGTGCCAGCAGCTTAGTGGACAGGGGGGGGGTAAACACTGAAGCTTTCTTT. Complete variable domain (other parts from reference TRBV13 and TRBJ1-1): AAGVIQSPRHLIKEKRETATLKCYPIPRHDTVYWYQQGPGQDPQFLISFYEKMQSDKGSIPDRFSAQQFSDYHSELNMSSLELGDSALYFCASSLVDRGGVNTEAFFGQGTRLTVV.

The CDR3 coding sequence is TGTGCCAGCAGTGATGACGCCAGGGAAAAACTGTTTTTT. The encoded protein is CASSDDAREKLFF. V usage is TRBV2 and J usage is TRBJ1-4; D not certain. CDR1 and CDR2 (germline): SNHLY, FYNNEI. V lost 3 bases and J lost 8, with 10 bases in between. The CDR3 contains 13 residues.

V and J are TRBV7-2 and TRBJ1-6; possible D gene TRBD1, 5 bases. The V and J ends lost 5 bases and 7 bases respectively, with 15 bases between them. This CDR3 spans 15 amino acids. Germline loops: CDR1 SGHTA, CDR2 FQGNSA. CDR3 DNA sequence: TGTGCCAGCAGCCTGGGGGGATTTGACAATTCACCCCTCCACTTT. This gives the protein CASSLGGFDNSPLHF.

This chain links TRBV19 with TRBJ2-1; tentative D call: TRBD2 (6 bases). Between the trimmed V and J ends, which lost 7 bases and 7 bases, there was a span of 17 bases. Germline V gene sequence: CDR1 LNHDA, CDR2 SQIVND (reference sequence). CDR3 length: 14 residues. The CDR3 DNA sequence: TGTGCCAGTACCCCGGTGGGGGGATCAAATGAGCAGTTCTTC. Translated, it gives CASTPVGGSNEQFF.

This sequence joins TRBV5-5 and TRBJ2-7, with a weak D call TRBD1 (5 bases). Trimming stripped 4 bases from V and 3 bases from J, with 17 bases between. The CDR3 has 15 residues. Germline V CDR1 and CDR2: SGHKS, YYEKEE (reference sequence). Here the CDR3 reads CASSPAKGHVYEQYF. The CDR3 nucleotides read TGTGCCAGCAGCCCCGCCAAGGGGCACGTCTACGAGCAGTACTTC.

V gene TRBV10-3 combines with J gene TRBJ2-3; perhaps TRBD2 as D (6 bases). Germline CDR1 reads ENHRY; CDR2 reads SYGVKD. V lost 10 bases and J lost 2, with 7 bases in between. The CDR3 spans 11 residues. In DNA form, the CDR3 reads TGTGCCACGGGACTCACAGATACGCAGTATTTT. As protein: CATGLTDTQYF.

The V gene is TRBV6-5, the J gene TRBJ2-1; TRBD2 agrees at 9 bases. Germline assignment: CDR1 MNHEY and CDR2 SVGAGI. The CDR3 contains 15 residues. With V trimmed by 7 bases and J by 2 bases, 6 bases remained unmatched. The DNA of the CDR3 is TGTGCCAGCACCGCTATAGCGGGGGCCTACAATGAGCAGTTCTTC. This codes for CASTAIAGAYNEQFF.

The CDR3 DNA is TGTGCCATCAGTGCCTACGAGGCGGGTCAGCCCCAGCATTTT. Translation gives CAISAYEAGQPQHF. The V gene is TRBV10-3, the J gene TRBJ1-5; D is uncertain. The CDR3 spans 14 residues. Looked up from germline, CDR1 is ENHRY and CDR2 is SYGVKD. Trimming cost V 4 bases and J 6 bases, with 13 bases left between them.

There are a few counts of this clone. V gene TRBV30 combines with J gene TRBJ1-5; D ambiguous. CDR3 size: 13 residues. CDR1 is GTSNPN and CDR2 is SVGIG in the germline V gene (reference sequence). Trimming left V 6 bases short and J 0 bases short, with 9 bases between. The CDR3 DNA is TGTGCCTGTTCCGAGGATAGCAATCAGCCCCAGCATTTT. This gives the protein CACSEDSNQPQHF.

V is TRBV9 and J is TRBJ1-2; D might be TRBD1 (5 bases). Germline-derived CDR1 and CDR2 are SGDLS and YYNGEE. Trimming removed 2 bases at V and 3 bases at J, with 11 bases between. CDR3 size: 14 residues. Here the CDR3 reads CASSVGTGDYGYTF. DNA for the CDR3: TGTGCCAGCAGCGTGGGAACAGGCGACTATGGCTACACCTTC. The whole variable domain, filled in from reference TRBV9 and TRBJ1-2, reads DSGVTQTPKHLITATGQRVTLRCSPRSGDLSVYWYQQSLDQGLQFLIQYYNGEERAKGNILERFSAQQFPDLHSELNLSSLELGDSALYFCASSVGTGDYGYTFGSGTRLTVV.

The chain couples TRBV6-5 to TRBJ1-1; 7 nucleotides line up with TRBD1. The CDR3 totals 14 residues. The junction had 7 bases not matched to a gene; V was cut back by 5 bases and J by 4 bases. Germline values: CDR1 MNHEY, CDR2 SVGAGI. The CDR3 spells CASSPGTAFTEAFF. In DNA form, the CDR3 reads TGTGCCAGCAGTCCCGGGACAGCATTCACTGAAGCTTTCTTT.